The 9 T cell receptor beta chains below were found in one sample sequenced in a study of PD-L1 blockade in urothelial cancer. Sequencing used immunoSEQ multiplex PCR; TCRdb keeps in-frame clones, though not all of them. The sample shows approximately 79,000 clones, roughly 87% of them seen only once. Sequences were derived from PBMCs, sampled around atezolizumab (anti-PD-L1) treatment. These receptors were collected from a woman in her 70s with urothelial cancer.

The chain combines TRBV7-2 with TRBJ2-1, with 7 bases lining up with TRBD2. The germline CDR1 and CDR2 sequences are SGHTA and FQGNSA. CDR3 length equals 14 residues. V trimming: 5 bases; J trimming: 2 bases; junction bases outside the gene matches: 3. For the CDR3, the DNA is TGTGCCAGCAGCCTCGGGACTACCTACAATGAGCAGTTCTTC. Its translation is CASSLGTTYNEQFF.

V gene TRBV6-9 combines with J gene TRBJ1-5; no definite D call. Trimming shortened V by 1 base and J by 6 bases, and 19 bases separated the two germline ends. From germline, CDR1 is MNHGY and CDR2 SVAAGI. The CDR3 runs 17 residues. This chain's CDR3 is CASSYCFPGQVGQPQHF. CDR3 DNA: TGTGCCAGCAGTTATTGTTTCCCAGGCCAGGTCGGTCAGCCCCAGCATTTT.

This clone was detected a few times. The V and J genes are TRBV7-8 and TRBJ2-6, with 7 bases fitting TRBD2. This CDR3 is 20 amino acids long. Germline V lookup: CDR1 SGHVS, CDR2 FQNEAQ. After removal of 2 bases from V and 0 bases from J, the junction contained 13 bases not matched to a gene. The CDR3 protein is CASSLRGGQTTFSGANVLTF. CDR3 DNA sequence: TGTGCCAGCAGCTTAAGGGGAGGGCAAACTACCTTCTCTGGGGCCAACGTCCTGACTTTC.

The V gene is TRBV2, the J gene TRBJ1-5, with TRBD1 as a possible D gene (5 bases). Trimming cost V 2 bases and J 1 base, with 9 bases left between them. This CDR3 has 15 amino acids. CDR1 and CDR2 (germline): SNHLY, FYNNEI. The CDR3 nucleotides read TGTGCCAGCAGTGAAAACAGGTGGAGCAATCAGCCCCAGCATTTT. This sequence encodes CASSENRWSNQPQHF.

The chain carries TRBV25-1 and TRBJ2-7, with 12 nucleotides matching TRBD1. The V gene's germline CDR1 is MGHDK and CDR2 SYGVNS. The CDR3 contains 16 residues. The V gene end was trimmed by 1 base and the J gene end by 7 bases; junction bases not matched to a gene: 8. CDR3 loop: CASSEFGGQGAWEQYF. DNA for the CDR3: TGTGCCAGCAGTGAATTTGGGGGACAGGGGGCATGGGAGCAGTACTTC.

This clone was seen a few times. The chain combines TRBV7-2 with TRBJ1-2; possibly TRBD1 for D (5 bases). Germline assignment: CDR1 SGHTA and CDR2 FQGNSA. The V end was cut by 5 bases, the J end by 8 bases, with 12 bases between. The CDR3 length is 12 residues. The DNA of the CDR3 is TGTGCCAGCAGCCCCCCGGGGGAAGGCTACACCTTC. Translating gives CASSPPGEGYTF.

The V and J genes are TRBV9 and TRBJ1-5, with 7 bases lining up with TRBD1. Germline trimming cut 4 bases from V and 7 bases from J; bases unmatched to any gene: 14. Germline assignment: CDR1 SGDLS and CDR2 YYNGEE. The CDR3 totals 16 residues. The CDR3 DNA sequence: TGTGCCAGCAGCCCCGGCCCGTCAGGGGGAGGACAGCCCCAGCATTTT. The encoded protein is CASSPGPSGGGQPQHF.

V usage is TRBV4-3 and J usage is TRBJ1-2, with a possible D match to TRBD1 (6 bases). Looked up from germline, CDR1 is LGHNA and CDR2 is YSLEER. Between the trimmed V and J ends, which lost 4 bases and 6 bases, there was a span of 12 bases. The CDR3 loop spans 13 amino acids. The CDR3 loop is CASSLSGVDGYTF. As DNA, the CDR3 is TGCGCCAGCAGCCTTTCAGGGGTGGATGGCTACACCTTC.

CDR3 in amino acids: CSVPDRMETQYF. In nucleotides, the CDR3 is TGCAGCGTGCCGGACAGGATGGAGACCCAGTACTTC. The V gene is TRBV29-1, the J gene TRBJ2-5, with TRBD1 matching over 7 bases. J was trimmed by 5 bases and V by 6 bases; bases with no gene match: 6. CDR3 length: 12 residues. Germline lookup yields CDR1 SQVTM and CDR2 ANQGSEA.